A single sample gave rise to the 19 T cell receptor beta chains below, sequenced in a study of T cells after yellow fever vaccination. From the 5' RACE reads, TCRdb called clonotypes with MiXCR, one entry per CDR3 protein. This table holds around 530,000 distinct CDR3 sequences, about 15% found once. The sequences come from PBMCs, collected less than 6 days after the first yellow fever vaccination. All receptors derive from a young man who received the YFV17D yellow fever vaccine.

The genes are TRBV7-2 and TRBJ2-1, with 14 nucleotides matching TRBD2. The V segment lost 5 bases and the J segment 4 bases; nucleotides outside the gene matches: 4. The CDR3 contains 16 residues. Germline loops: CDR1 SGHTA, CDR2 FQGNSA. CDR3 DNA sequence: TGTGCCAGCAGCGGGACTAGCGGGGGACTATACAATGAGCAGTTCTTC. Residues: CASSGTSGGLYNEQFF.

This clonotype has just a few counts. The chain joins TRBV7-9 to TRBJ1-1; D is perhaps TRBD1 (5 bases). Germline CDR1 reads SEHNR; CDR2 reads FQNEAQ (reference sequence). V was clipped by 5 bases and J by 1 base, with 17 bases between them. The CDR3 spans 16 residues. CDR3 sequence: CASSPGPGGSNTEAFF. CDR3 coding DNA: TGTGCCAGCAGCCCCGGCCCGGGGGGATCGAACACTGAAGCTTTCTTT. The full variable domain, rest sourced from reference TRBV7-9 and TRBJ1-1, is DTGVSQNPRHKITKRGQNVTFRCDPISEHNRLYWYRQTLGQGPEFLTYFQNEAQLEKSRLLSDRFSAERPKGSFSTLEIQRTEQGDSAMYLCASSPGPGGSNTEAFFGQGTRLTVV.

The chain carries TRBV7-3 and TRBJ2-2; tentative D call: TRBD2 (6 bases). The length of the CDR3 is 16 residues. Trimming left V 0 bases short and J 6 bases short, with 14 bases between. From germline, CDR1 is SGHTA and CDR2 FQGTGA. CDR3 loop: CASSLTGGEGAGELFF. The CDR3 DNA sequence: TGTGCCAGCAGCTTAACGGGCGGGGAAGGGGCCGGGGAGCTGTTTTTT.

The chain links TRBV7-9 to TRBJ1-3; D uncertain. Germline V gene lookup returns CDR1 SEHNR and CDR2 FQNEAQ (reference sequence). The CDR3 length is 12 residues. Between the trimmed V and J ends, which lost 6 bases and 4 bases, there was a span of 7 bases. The CDR3 region has the DNA TGTGCCAGCAGGCAAGAGGGAAACACCATATATTTT. Translation: CASRQEGNTIYF.

This clonotype was counted between two and nine times. The V and J genes are TRBV4-3 and TRBJ2-1, with a weak D call TRBD1 (5 bases). This CDR3 spans 11 amino acids. Germline loops: CDR1 LGHNA, CDR2 YSLEER. With 4 bases removed from V and 14 bases from J, the gap between germline ends came to 12 bases. Here the CDR3 reads CASSRGAGKFF. In nucleotides, the CDR3 is TGCGCCAGCAGCCGCGGCGCAGGGAAGTTCTTC.

The chain joins TRBV20-1 to TRBJ2-1; 8 nucleotides match TRBD2. The CDR3 extends over 16 amino acids. Germline CDR1 DFQATT, CDR2 SNEGSKA (reference sequence). J was trimmed by 4 bases and V by 3 bases; bases with no gene match: 11. CDR3 sequence: CSARYLRGALYNEQFF. The CDR3 DNA follows: TGCAGTGCTAGGTACCTGCGGGGGGCCCTATACAATGAGCAGTTCTTC.

The rearrangement joins TRBV11-2 to TRBJ2-6; D tentatively fits TRBD1 or TRBD2 (6 bases each). Deletions cut 4 bases from V and 0 bases from J, with 22 bases between. Germline CDR1 SGHAT, CDR2 FQNNGV. The CDR3 has 20 amino acids. The CDR3 sequence is CASSSRGFVGGPSGANVLTF. CDR3 nucleotide sequence: TGTGCCAGCAGCTCCCGGGGATTTGTGGGGGGCCCCTCTGGGGCCAACGTCCTGACTTTC.

This clonotype has just a few counts. The gene calls are TRBV7-2 and TRBJ2-7, with D maybe TRBD2 (7 bases). Trimming removed 7 bases at V and 1 base at J, with 17 bases between. The CDR3 covers 15 residues. Germline V CDR1 and CDR2: SGHTA, FQGNSA. CDR3 amino acids: CASTRGGVWSYEQYF. Here the CDR3 DNA reads TGTGCCAGCACCAGAGGGGGGGTTTGGTCCTACGAGCAGTACTTC.

This clonotype was seen a handful of times. The CDR3 reads CATSRALGLSLSTQYF. CDR3 nucleotide sequence: TGTGCCACCAGCAGGGCCTTGGGGCTATCCCTTTCTACGCAGTATTTT. J is TRBJ2-3 and V is TRBV15; perhaps TRBD1 as D (5 bases). Trimming took off 3 bases at V and 8 bases at J, with 21 bases between the two ends. The CDR3 extends over 16 amino acids. Germline CDR1 reads LNHNV; CDR2 reads YYDKDF (reference sequence).

Points on this clonotype: The junction departs from the called germline gene at one end, perhaps through a read error. The J gene is TRBJ1-1, the V gene TRBV11-2, with TRBD1 matching over 8 bases. This CDR3 contains 14 residues. Germline V gene lookup returns CDR1 SGHAT and CDR2 FQNNGV. The CDR3 sequence: CASILGQGRTEAFF. CDR3 DNA sequence: TGTGCCAGCATCTTAGGACAGGGCCGTACTGAAGCTTTCTTT.

The CDR3 protein is CASSQSGTGFEKLFF. For the CDR3, the DNA is TGTGCCAGCAGCCAATCCGGGACAGGGTTTGAAAAACTGTTTTTT. The chain employs TRBV7-9 and TRBJ1-4, with 9 bases lining up with TRBD1. Trimming cost V 5 bases and J 7 bases; bases outside gene matches: 8. The CDR3 is 15 amino acids. Germline values: CDR1 SEHNR, CDR2 FQNEAQ (reference sequence). Filled out from reference TRBV7-9 and TRBJ1-4, the complete variable domain reads DTGVSQNPRHKITKRGQNVTFRCDPISEHNRLYWYRQTLGQGPEFLTYFQNEAQLEKSRLLSDRFSAERPKGSFSTLEIQRTEQGDSAMYLCASSQSGTGFEKLFFGSGTQLSVL.

This rearrangement joins TRBV7-9 to TRBJ2-4; D is uncertain. Germline assignment: CDR1 SEHNR and CDR2 FQNEAQ (reference sequence). V lost 3 bases to trimming and J lost 0 bases, with 9 bases between them. The CDR3 sequence is 15 residues long. Here the CDR3 DNA reads TGTGCCAGCAGCTTTACAGACCTAGCCAAAAACATTCAGTACTTC. This codes for CASSFTDLAKNIQYF.

This clonotype showed up just a few times. The rearrangement uses TRBV9 and TRBJ2-1; 10 nucleotides match TRBD2. CDR1 SGDLS and CDR2 YYNGEE come from the germline V gene. CDR3 length: 15 amino acids. Trimming at V came to 6 bases and at J to 3 bases, leaving 6 bases not matched to a gene. The CDR3, as DNA: TGTGCCAGCAACGCAGCGGGGGGGCGCTACAATGAGCAGTTCTTC. This encodes CASNAAGGRYNEQFF.

This clonotype has more than one count but fewer than ten. The rearrangement joins TRBV20-1 to TRBJ1-6; D might be TRBD1 (6 bases). CDR3 length equals 14 residues. Trimming cost V 6 bases and J 7 bases, with 16 bases left between them. Germline CDR1 DFQATT, CDR2 SNEGSKA (reference sequence). The CDR3 DNA reads as TGCAGTGCAACACAGGGAGCCCCCAATTCACCCCTCCACTTT. Its translation: CSATQGAPNSPLHF.

This clonotype appeared a few times. The gene calls are TRBV6-7 and TRBJ1-1; no definite D call. TRBV6-7 is classed as an ORF, of uncertain function. V was pared by 5 bases and J by 6 bases, with 10 bases between. The CDR3 consists of 12 residues. The CDR3 region has the DNA TGTGCCAGCAGTACATGGACGGCTGAAGCTTTCTTT. Protein: CASSTWTAEAFF.

Note on this clonotype: The germline gene is not matched at one end of the junction; a read error may be the cause. The chain employs TRBV4-3 and TRBJ2-1; D is possibly TRBD1 (6 bases). Germline V gene lookup returns CDR1 LGHNA and CDR2 YSLEER. The CDR3 has 15 residues. For the CDR3, the DNA is TGCGCCAGCAACCAAGGGGACATGAGGGGGAATGAGCAGTTCTTC. The encoded protein is CASNQGDMRGNEQFF.

The chain recombines TRBV29-1 with TRBJ1-6; D uncertain. The CDR3 has 12 residues. Germline CDR1 SQVTM, CDR2 ANQGSEA. The V gene lost 1 base and the J gene lost 10 bases, with 8 bases spanning the gap. CDR3 sequence (DNA): TGCAGCGTTGAAGTGGAAAAGTCACCCCTCCACTTT. Residues: CSVEVEKSPLHF.

The chain recombines TRBV29-1 with TRBJ2-5; unclear D gene. V lost 4 bases and J 3 bases, leaving 12 bases between the germline ends. Germline V gene sequence: CDR1 SQVTM, CDR2 ANQGSEA. The CDR3 consists of 13 residues. CDR3: CSVVPREEETQYF. As DNA, the CDR3 is TGCAGCGTTGTCCCCCGCGAAGAAGAGACCCAGTACTTC.

This clonotype was found a few times. The chain recombines TRBV5-5 with TRBJ1-1; D is uncertain. The germline V and J ends were trimmed by 1 base and 12 bases, with 13 bases remaining between them. The CDR3 is 12 residues long. The V gene's germline CDR1 is SGHKS and CDR2 YYEKEE (reference sequence). The CDR3 is CASSLSGSDSFF. DNA of the CDR3: TGTGCCAGCAGCTTGAGCGGGTCTGATTCTTTCTTT.